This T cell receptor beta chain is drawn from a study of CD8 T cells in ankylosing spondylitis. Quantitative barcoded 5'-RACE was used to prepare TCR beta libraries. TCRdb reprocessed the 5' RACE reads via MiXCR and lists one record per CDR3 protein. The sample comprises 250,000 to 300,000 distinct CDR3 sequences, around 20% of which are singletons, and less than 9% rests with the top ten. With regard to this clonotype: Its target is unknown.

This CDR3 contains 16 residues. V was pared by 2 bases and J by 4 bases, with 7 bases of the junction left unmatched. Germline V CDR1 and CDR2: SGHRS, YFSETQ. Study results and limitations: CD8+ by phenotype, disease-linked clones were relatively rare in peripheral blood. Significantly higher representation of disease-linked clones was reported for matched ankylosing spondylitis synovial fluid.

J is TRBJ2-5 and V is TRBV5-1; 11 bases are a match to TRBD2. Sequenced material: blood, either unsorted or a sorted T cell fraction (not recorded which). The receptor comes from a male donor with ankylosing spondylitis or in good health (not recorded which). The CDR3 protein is CASSFILAGGGETQYF. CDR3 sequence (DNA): TGCGCCAGCAGCTTCATTCTAGCGGGAGGAGGAGAGACCCAGTACTTC.